This entry lists 32 T cell receptor beta chains sequenced from one sample in a study of beta chain features in type 1 diabetes. Findings and caveats of the study: Type 1 diabetes patients had moderately but significantly shorter TCRB CDR3s in all four CD4+ subsets.

No cognate antigen is known for these TCRs. The entirety of the isolated RNA underwent reverse transcription, so expressed TCRB transcripts were sequenced. Profiling relied on immunoSEQ multiplex PCR, and the TCRdb table lists in-frame clones only, not all of them. The data hold roughly 730,000 clones, with around an eighth observed a single time. Sequencing was performed on naive CD4+ T cells from blood. These receptors were obtained from a man between 18 and 29 years old with type 1 diabetes.

This chain uses TRBV5-4 with TRBJ2-1; 11 bases map to TRBD2. After removal of 1 base from V and 7 bases from J, the junction contained 4 bases not matched to a gene. Germline V lookup: CDR1 SGHNT, CDR2 YYREEE (reference sequence). The CDR3 has 15 residues. CDR3: CASSLLPSGGNEQFF. DNA for the CDR3: TGTGCCAGCAGCTTGCTGCCTAGCGGGGGGAATGAGCAGTTCTTC.

This clone was recorded once. The same CDR3 arises from other DNA sequences in this sample as well. The chain recombines TRBV5-1 with TRBJ2-7; TRBD1 matches at 8 bases. The CDR3 has 16 residues. Germline V gene data show CDR1 as SGHRS and CDR2 as YFSETQ. V lost 0 bases to trimming and J lost 2 bases; unmatched junction nucleotides: 7. The CDR3 spells CASSLARDRRTYEQYF. As DNA, the CDR3 is TGCGCCAGCAGCTTGGCCAGGGACAGGAGAACCTACGAGCAGTACTTC.

The V gene is TRBV5-6, the J gene TRBJ1-2; possible D gene TRBD1, 5 bases. Germline CDR1 reads SGHDT; CDR2 reads YYEEEE. This CDR3 is 14 amino acids long. V was pared by 0 bases and J by 8 bases, with 14 bases between. The CDR3: CASSLGQPSRGYTF. The DNA for the CDR3 is TGTGCCAGCAGCTTGGGACAGCCGAGCCGCGGCTACACCTTC.

This clone was observed a few times. CDR3 sequence reads: CASSTDRSMNSPLHF. The CDR3 DNA follows: TGTGCCAGCAGCACGGACAGAAGTATGAATTCACCCCTCCACTTT. The J gene is TRBJ1-6, the V gene TRBV5-4; weak D call: TRBD1 (6 bases). Germline CDR1 is SGHNT and CDR2 is YYREEE (reference sequence). Deletions cut 4 bases from V and 7 bases from J, with 15 bases between. The CDR3 is 15 amino acids.

The chain carries TRBV6-1 and TRBJ1-2; possibly TRBD1 for D (6 bases). Trimming pared 11 bases from V and 0 bases from J, leaving 13 bases between. Germline V gene lookup returns CDR1 MNHNS and CDR2 SASEGT. This CDR3 is built from 13 residues. The CDR3 nucleotides are TGTGCCGGAGGGGGACGGCCTAACTATGGCTACACCTTC. Amino acid sequence: CAGGGRPNYGYTF.

In this sample, this clone turned up a few times. The chain carries TRBV28 and TRBJ1-1; a weak D match, TRBD1 (5 bases). This CDR3 region has 12 residues. Germline CDR1 reads MDHEN; CDR2 reads SYDVKM. V lost 8 bases, J lost 8 bases, and 15 bases lay in between. In nucleotides, the CDR3 is TGTGCCAGCGGTCCGACAGAGACCGAAGCTTTCTTT. This gives the protein CASGPTETEAFF.

CDR3 sequence (DNA): TGTGCCAGCAGTGAAATGGGTGGAGCGGGGCTCGGTTCACCCCTCCACTTT. As protein: CASSEMGGAGLGSPLHF. The chain couples TRBV6-1 to TRBJ1-6; D perhaps matches TRBD1 (5 bases). Germline V gives CDR1 MNHNS, CDR2 SASEGT. The CDR3 loop spans 17 amino acids. The V gene lost 2 bases and the J gene lost 9 bases, with 20 bases spanning the gap.

This clone has just a few counts. This rearrangement joins TRBV5-4 to TRBJ2-1; the D gene is possibly TRBD2 (6 bases). From germline, CDR1 is SGHNT and CDR2 YYREEE (reference sequence). Trimming removed 7 bases at V and 5 bases at J, with 16 bases between. This CDR3 spans 14 amino acids. CDR3 in DNA: TGTGCCAGCGCCAGCTTGGCGGGAAACAATGAGCAGTTCTTC. Its translation is CASASLAGNNEQFF.

The chain has TRBV9 and TRBJ2-1; 11 positions agree with TRBD2. The length of the CDR3 is 16 residues. Germline V CDR1 and CDR2: SGDLS, YYNGEE. The J segment lost 2 bases and the V segment lost 2 bases, leaving 3 bases of the junction unmatched. DNA for the CDR3: TGTGCCAGCAGCGTCCAACTAGCGGGGGCCTACAATGAGCAGTTCTTC. Translated: CASSVQLAGAYNEQFF.

V is TRBV4-2 and J is TRBJ2-2, with a tentative D call TRBD1 (6 bases). Germline assignment: CDR1 LGHNA and CDR2 YNFKEQ. CDR3 length: 16 residues. Trimming left V 0 bases short and J 0 bases short, with 8 bases between. CDR3 in amino acids: CASSQEWGPNTGELFF. CDR3 bases: TGTGCCAGCAGCCAAGAGTGGGGGCCGAACACCGGGGAGCTGTTTTTT.

The rearrangement uses TRBV5-1 and TRBJ2-2; no clear D gene. There are 15 residues in the CDR3. The V end was cut by 4 bases, the J end by 0 bases, with 10 bases between. Looked up from germline, CDR1 is SGHRS and CDR2 is YFSETQ. The CDR3 sequence: CASSRQVANTGELFF. The CDR3 DNA reads TGCGCCAGCAGCCGGCAGGTCGCGAACACCGGGGAGCTGTTTTTT.

The chain links TRBV5-1 to TRBJ2-1; D perhaps matches TRBD1 (6 bases). CDR1 and CDR2 from the germline V gene are SGHRS and YFSETQ. The CDR3 spans 14 residues. V lost 4 bases and J lost 10, with 18 bases in between. The CDR3 protein is CASSHQPTGSEQFF. The DNA for the CDR3 is TGCGCCAGCAGCCACCAACCCACAGGGAGCGAGCAGTTCTTC.

This clone was counted between two and nine times. The CDR3 region has the DNA TGTGCCAGCAGCGTAGAGGGCGTCTCTGGAAACACCATATATTTT. It specifies CASSVEGVSGNTIYF. The chain combines TRBV9 with TRBJ1-3; D is ambiguous. Germline CDR1 reads SGDLS; CDR2 reads YYNGEE. V gave up 0 bases and J gave up 0 bases, with 7 bases separating them. There are 15 residues in the CDR3.

This clone came up a few times. The genes are TRBV18 and TRBJ2-7; weak D call: TRBD2 (5 bases). This CDR3 has 14 residues. CDR1 and CDR2 (germline): KGHSH, LQKENI. Trimming left V 5 bases short and J 2 bases short, with 13 bases between. CDR3: CASSSKDGTYEQYF. The CDR3, as DNA: TGTGCCAGCTCATCTAAGGACGGGACCTACGAGCAGTACTTC. Supplemented by reference TRBV18 and TRBJ2-7, the full variable domain reads NAGVMQNPRHLVRRRGQEARLRCSPMKGHSHVYWYRQLPEEGLKFMVYLQKENIIDESGMPKERFSAEFPKEGPSILRIQQVVRGDSAAYFCASSSKDGTYEQYFGPGTRLTVT.

The chain employs TRBV30 and TRBJ1-2; 7 bases align to TRBD1. Germline V lookup: CDR1 GTSNPN, CDR2 SVGIG (reference sequence). With 8 bases clipped from V and 7 bases from J, the junction kept 4 bases outside the gene matches. The CDR3 is made up of 10 amino acids. CDR3 loop: CAGHRGGYTF. The CDR3 region has the DNA TGTGCCGGCCACAGGGGTGGCTACACCTTC.

This clone was detected only a few times. The V gene is TRBV15, the J gene TRBJ2-5, with 8 bases aligning to TRBD1. The CDR3 length is 15 residues. V gave up 3 bases and J gave up 4 bases; unmatched junction bases: 7. Germline V gives CDR1 LNHNV, CDR2 YYDKDF (reference sequence). CDR3 amino acids: CATSRPGQGPETQYF. CDR3 DNA: TGTGCCACCAGCAGGCCCGGACAGGGCCCAGAGACCCAGTACTTC.

This clone occurred a few times. The chain combines TRBV30 with TRBJ2-7, with 11 bases aligning to TRBD2. The V segment lost 2 bases and the J segment 4 bases; nucleotides outside the gene matches: 7. Germline V CDR1 and CDR2: GTSNPN, SVGIG (reference sequence). The CDR3 runs 15 residues. This CDR3 is CAWSTSSGGRYEQYF. CDR3 in DNA: TGTGCCTGGAGTACTTCTAGCGGGGGGAGATACGAGCAGTACTTC.

The chain employs TRBV9 and TRBJ2-5, with 7 positions matching TRBD1. This CDR3 contains 15 residues. Trimming took 4 bases from V and 3 from J; bases not matched to a gene: 9. CDR1 and CDR2 (germline): SGDLS, YYNGEE. The CDR3 is CASSPGGTGKETQYF. DNA of the CDR3: TGTGCCAGCAGCCCAGGGGGTACAGGTAAAGAGACCCAGTACTTC.

The CDR3 protein is CASSRGPGSWTGELFF. In DNA form, the CDR3 reads TGTGCCAGTAGTAGGGGCCCGGGCAGTTGGACCGGGGAGCTGTTTTTT. The chain carries TRBV19 and TRBJ2-2, with D tentatively TRBD1 (5 bases). Trimming shortened V by 4 bases and J by 5 bases, and 17 bases separated the two germline ends. This CDR3 spans 16 amino acids. CDR1 and CDR2 from the germline V gene are LNHDA and SQIVND (reference sequence).

In the case of this clone: A junction boundary mismatches the germline segment, possibly from a read error. The rearrangement uses TRBV7-7 and TRBJ2-1, with D unclear. The germline V gene encodes CDR1 SSHAT and CDR2 FNYEAQ (reference sequence). The CDR3 extends over 15 amino acids. The chain's CDR3 is CASSLSSGSYNEQFF. The DNA for the CDR3 is TGTGCTAGCAGCTTATCATCCGGTTCCTACAATGAGCAGTTCTTC.

This rearrangement joins TRBV18 to TRBJ1-1, with D maybe TRBD1 (5 bases). CDR3 length equals 15 residues. Germline lookup yields CDR1 KGHSH and CDR2 LQKENI. V was trimmed by 3 bases and J by 4 bases, leaving 15 bases between them. In DNA, the CDR3 is TGTGCCAGCTCACCGCTCGTTACCGGGGGCACTGAAGCTTTCTTT. It translates to CASSPLVTGGTEAFF. The whole variable domain, remainder taken from reference TRBV18 and TRBJ1-1, is NAGVMQNPRHLVRRRGQEARLRCSPMKGHSHVYWYRQLPEEGLKFMVYLQKENIIDESGMPKERFSAEFPKEGPSILRIQQVVRGDSAAYFCASSPLVTGGTEAFFGQGTRLTVV.

This clone was seen a handful of times. The same CDR3 can be traced to other DNA sequences in this sample. This chain connects TRBV30 to TRBJ2-7; 8 bases line up with TRBD1. Losses at the gene ends were 0 bases for V and 2 bases for J; bases not matched to a gene: 0. The CDR3 is 13 amino acids. Germline-derived CDR1 and CDR2 are GTSNPN and SVGIG (reference sequence). DNA of the CDR3: TGTGCCTGGAGTGTACAGGGGGCCTACGAGCAGTACTTC. Protein product: CAWSVQGAYEQYF.

Regarding this clone: Other DNA sequences from this sample encode an identical CDR3 as well. This rearrangement joins TRBV5-6 to TRBJ2-5; no reliable D call. Germline-derived CDR1 and CDR2 are SGHDT and YYEEEE. The CDR3 covers 13 residues. The ends were cut back, 0 bases at V and 4 bases at J, with 7 bases in the middle. CDR3 region: CASSLAPGETQYF. As DNA, the CDR3 is TGTGCCAGCAGCTTGGCCCCAGGAGAGACCCAGTACTTC.

The rearrangement uses TRBV30 and TRBJ1-2; TRBD1 agrees at 8 bases. The CDR3 is 15 residues long. V lost 3 bases, J lost 5 bases, and 11 bases stayed unmatched. In germline, CDR1 is GTSNPN, CDR2 SVGIG (reference sequence). CDR3 coding DNA: TGTGCCTGGAGCAACCGGACAGGGAGAGTTTATGGCTACACCTTC. This gives the protein CAWSNRTGRVYGYTF.

The rearrangement links TRBV25-1 to TRBJ2-7; no reliable D call. CDR3 length: 11 amino acids. CDR1 and CDR2 (germline): MGHDK, SYGVNS. V was pared by 6 bases and J by 3 bases, with 6 bases between. CDR3 sequence: CASSAYYEQYF. The CDR3 region has the DNA TGTGCCAGCAGCGCGTACTACGAGCAGTACTTC.

This clone was seen only a few times. This rearrangement joins TRBV10-3 to TRBJ1-5; D gene ambiguous. This CDR3 is built from 17 residues. The germline V gene encodes CDR1 ENHRY and CDR2 SYGVKD. V lost 0 bases and J lost 0, with 12 bases in between. The CDR3 spells CAISESNLRISNQPQHF. The CDR3 bases are TGTGCCATCAGTGAGTCGAATCTGCGGATTAGCAATCAGCCCCAGCATTTT.

This clone was found a few times. The rearrangement links TRBV4-1 to TRBJ1-2; maybe TRBD1 (5 bases). Germline CDR1 MGHRA, CDR2 YSYEKL. The CDR3 extends over 16 amino acids. Trimming removed 1 base from V and 8 bases from J, with 20 bases in between. CDR3 loop: CASSQGTGRDYMGYTF. Here the CDR3 DNA reads TGCGCCAGCAGCCAAGGAACAGGTCGTGACTATATGGGCTACACCTTC.

The V gene is TRBV7-2, the J gene TRBJ1-4; 7 bases are shared with TRBD1. The CDR3 runs to 16 residues. Germline CDR1 is SGHTA and CDR2 is FQGNSA. The ends lost 4 bases at V and 0 bases at J; junction bases unmatched: 5. The CDR3 region is CASSSGQVATNEKLFF. CDR3 DNA: TGTGCCAGCAGCTCCGGACAGGTTGCAACTAATGAAAAACTGTTTTTT.

This clone was detected only a few times. V usage is TRBV6-6 and J usage is TRBJ2-6; D unresolved. Per the germline V gene, CDR1 is MNHNY and CDR2 is SVGAGI (reference sequence). V was pared by 7 bases and J by 2 bases, with 9 bases between. This CDR3 comprises 14 residues. The CDR3 DNA is TGTGCCAGCACCTCCTTACCTGGGGCCAACGTCCTGACTTTC. Translation: CASTSLPGANVLTF.

V and J are TRBV6-6 and TRBJ1-1, with TRBD1 identical over 7 bases. Looked up from germline, CDR1 is MNHNY and CDR2 is SVGAGI (reference sequence). CDR3 length: 13 amino acids. Trimming removed 2 bases from V and 8 bases from J; junction bases left unmatched: 5. CDR3 sequence reads: CASSYPDRAEAFF. For the CDR3, the DNA is TGTGCCAGCAGTTACCCCGACAGGGCGGAAGCTTTCTTT.

This clone has more than one count but fewer than ten. The gene calls are TRBV25-1 and TRBJ1-3; no clear D gene. Germline V gene sequence: CDR1 MGHDK, CDR2 SYGVNS. Deletions cut 3 bases from V and 2 bases from J, with 11 bases between. The length of the CDR3 is 15 residues. CDR3 region: CASSERISTGNTIYF. CDR3 bases: TGTGCCAGCAGTGAGCGGATCTCGACTGGAAACACCATATATTTT.

To note about this clone: The sample holds other DNA sequences that translate to the same CDR3. This sequence joins TRBV5-6 and TRBJ1-1; D gene ambiguous. This CDR3 comprises 11 residues. V was trimmed by 2 bases and J by 5 bases, leaving 4 bases between them. Germline V gives CDR1 SGHDT, CDR2 YYEEEE. In DNA, the CDR3 is TGTGCCAGCAGCTTATATACTGAAGCTTTCTTT. Translated: CASSLYTEAFF.